The 15 T cell receptor beta chains below were found in one sample sequenced in a study of blood T cell repertoires in COVID-19 (dated by TCRdb to about 2020). Library preparation was by the immunoSEQ multiplex PCR assay. Held by TCRdb, this immuneACCESS table contains in-frame sequences only and omits some clones. Under half of the omission traces to an unresolved V gene where checked; the cause of the rest is unknown. For this sample there are around 170,000 clones; around four fifths appear just once. Approximately 6.2% of the sample comes from the top ten. Sequences were obtained from peripheral blood. These TCRs come from a middle-aged woman with acute or convalescent COVID-19.

This chain connects TRBV2 to TRBJ2-1; 12 positions agree with TRBD2. The germline CDR1 and CDR2 sequences are SNHLY and FYNNEI. CDR3 length: 17 amino acids. Trimming at V came to 3 bases and at J to 3 bases, leaving 6 bases not matched to a gene. CDR3 bases: TGTGCCAGCAGTGATACGACTAGCGGGGGATTCTACAATGAGCAGTTCTTC. This translates into CASSDTTSGGFYNEQFF. Together with reference TRBV2 and TRBJ2-1, the CDR3 gives the full variable domain: EPEVTQTPSHQVTQMGQEVILRCVPISNHLYFYWYRQILGQKVEFLVSFYNNEISEKSEIFDDQFSVERPDGSNFTLKIRSTKLEDSAMYFCASSDTTSGGFYNEQFFGPGTRLTVL.

The chain is built from TRBV10-3 and TRBJ1-3, with D possibly matching TRBD1 (5 bases). The CDR3 is 15 amino acids. V lost 4 bases, J lost 2 bases, and 12 bases lay in between. Germline assignment: CDR1 ENHRY and CDR2 SYGVKD. CDR3 sequence: CAISGGGGTGNTIYF. The CDR3 nucleotides are TGTGCCATCAGTGGGGGGGGAGGAACTGGAAACACCATATATTTT.

V gene TRBV13 combines with J gene TRBJ1-2, with D maybe TRBD1 (5 bases). V dropped 0 bases and J dropped 7 bases, with 9 bases sitting between them. CDR1 and CDR2 from the germline V gene are PRHDT and FYEKMQ (reference sequence). The CDR3 has 13 residues. The DNA of the CDR3 is TGTGCCAGCAGCTTAGGTGGGCAGGGTGGCTACACCTTC. Translation gives CASSLGGQGGYTF.

This clone was counted a single time. The genes are TRBV24-1 and TRBJ1-4, with D possibly being TRBD1 (6 bases). The CDR3 runs to 15 residues. Germline V gene data show CDR1 as KGHDR and CDR2 as SFDVKD. Trimming left V 2 bases short and J 8 bases short, with 14 bases between. The CDR3 bases are TGTGCCACCAGTGATTCCAGACGGGGGGGCGAAAAACTGTTTTTT. Its protein is CATSDSRRGGEKLFF.

This clone occurred once. This chain connects TRBV28 to TRBJ1-5, with D possibly TRBD1 on 5 matching bases. V lost 7 bases and J 0 bases, leaving 13 bases between the germline ends. Germline values: CDR1 MDHEN, CDR2 SYDVKM. This CDR3 contains 15 residues. The CDR3 region has the DNA TGTGCCAGCATGGGGGGGACTTATAGCAATCAGCCCCAGCATTTT. It translates to CASMGGTYSNQPQHF. The full variable domain, in which reference TRBV28 and TRBJ1-5 provide the parts outside the CDR3, is DVKVTQSSRYLVKRTGEKVFLECVQDMDHENMFWYRQDPGLGLRLIYFSYDVKMKEKGDIPEGYSVSREKKERFSLILESASTNQTSMYLCASMGGTYSNQPQHFGDGTRLSIL.

The rearrangement links TRBV7-2 to TRBJ2-1, with D maybe TRBD1 (8 bases). The V end was cut by 4 bases, the J end by 7 bases, with 14 bases between. This CDR3 is built from 14 residues. Germline V CDR1 and CDR2: SGHTA, FQGNSA. In nucleotides, the CDR3 is TGTGCCAGCAGCTCACAGGGGGGGCTTAATGAGCAGTTCTTC. Its protein is CASSSQGGLNEQFF.

The chain recombines TRBV2 with TRBJ1-5; 8 bases are a match to TRBD1. Germline V CDR1 and CDR2: SNHLY, FYNNEI. The CDR3 runs to 16 residues. Trimming at V came to 6 bases and at J to 5 bases, leaving 12 bases not matched to a gene. CDR3 loop: CASSRTLGQGDQPQHF. The DNA of the CDR3 is TGTGCCAGCAGCCGCACCCTCGGACAGGGAGATCAGCCCCAGCATTTT.

This clone has a single count. The chain has TRBV6-5 and TRBJ2-2, with D perhaps TRBD1 (7 bases). The germline CDR1 and CDR2 sequences are MNHEY and SVGAGI. CDR3 length: 13 amino acids. V lost 6 bases and J lost 6, with 11 bases in between. The CDR3 nucleotides read TGTGCCAGCAGGGAGGGGGCGGCCGGGGAGCTGTTTTTT. This codes for CASREGAAGELFF.

The rearrangement links TRBV30 to TRBJ2-3, with D possibly TRBD2 on 5 matching bases. The CDR3 covers 13 residues. The germline V and J ends were trimmed by 4 bases and 4 bases, with 12 bases remaining between them. Germline V gene lookup returns CDR1 GTSNPN and CDR2 SVGIG (reference sequence). As DNA, the CDR3 is TGTGCCTGGACGGGGATAGGATCAGATACGCAGTATTTT. Amino acid sequence: CAWTGIGSDTQYF.

The rearrangement joins TRBV18 to TRBJ2-5, with 7 bases aligning to TRBD1. This CDR3 region has 16 residues. Germline V gene sequence: CDR1 KGHSH, CDR2 LQKENI. Unmatched junction bases numbered 12, after V lost 3 bases and J lost 5 bases. CDR3 coding DNA: TGTGCCAGCTCACCTCAAGGGGGCGCAAGTGATGAGACCCAGTACTTC. Its protein product is CASSPQGGASDETQYF.

J is TRBJ2-1 and V is TRBV7-3; the D gene is possibly TRBD1 (5 bases). Germline CDR1 is SGHTA and CDR2 is FQGTGA. Trimming removed 4 bases from V and 5 bases from J, with 9 bases in between. The CDR3 extends over 13 amino acids. CDR3 loop: CASSSTGDNEQFF. CDR3 sequence (DNA): TGTGCCAGCAGCTCCACAGGAGACAATGAGCAGTTCTTC. The whole variable domain, remainder taken from reference TRBV7-3 and TRBJ2-1, is GAGVSQTPSNKVTEKGKYVELRCDPISGHTALYWYRQSLGQGPEFLIYFQGTGAADDSGLPNDRFFAVRPEGSVSTLKIQRTERGDSAVYLCASSSTGDNEQFFGPGTRLTVL.

In its sample, this clone was seen once. The identical CDR3 is also encoded by other nucleotide sequences in the sample. The gene calls are TRBV7-2 and TRBJ2-1; TRBD1 agrees at 7 bases. The CDR3 contains 13 residues. Germline CDR1 is SGHTA and CDR2 is FQGNSA. V was clipped by 3 bases and J by 5 bases; unmatched bases: 1. The CDR3 region is CASSLGQNNEQFF. The CDR3 DNA sequence: TGTGCCAGCAGCTTGGGACAGAACAATGAGCAGTTCTTC.

This clone has a handful of counts. J is TRBJ2-3 and V is TRBV7-9; TRBD2 is a possible D gene (7 bases). V dropped 10 bases and J dropped 1 base, with 18 bases sitting between them. Germline V lookup: CDR1 SEHNR, CDR2 FQNEAQ (reference sequence). This CDR3 has 15 residues. The chain's CDR3 is CAIHGGLMGTDTQYF. CDR3 DNA sequence: TGTGCCATTCACGGGGGGCTAATGGGCACAGATACGCAGTATTTT.

CDR3 region: CATEPLAGILGGELFF. DNA of the CDR3: TGCGCCACCGAACCGCTAGCGGGGATCTTAGGCGGGGAGCTGTTTTTT. The V gene is TRBV4-1, the J gene TRBJ2-2, with 9 nucleotides matching TRBD2. Germline CDR1 is MGHRA and CDR2 is YSYEKL. The CDR3 sequence is 16 residues long. The V gene end was trimmed by 10 bases and the J gene end by 7 bases; junction bases not matched to a gene: 16.

V gene TRBV13 combines with J gene TRBJ1-3, with unresolved D. Germline lookup yields CDR1 PRHDT and CDR2 FYEKMQ (reference sequence). Trimming removed 3 bases at V and 8 bases at J, with 5 bases between. The CDR3 spans 11 residues. The CDR3 loop is CASSLRHTIYF. The CDR3 DNA follows: TGTGCCAGCAGCTTGAGGCACACCATATATTTT. The full variable domain, its missing parts supplied by reference TRBV13 and TRBJ1-3, is AAGVIQSPRHLIKEKRETATLKCYPIPRHDTVYWYQQGPGQDPQFLISFYEKMQSDKGSIPDRFSAQQFSDYHSELNMSSLELGDSALYFCASSLRHTIYFGEGSWLTVV.